Below are 22 T cell receptor beta chains sequenced from a single sample in a study of blood T cell repertoires in COVID-19. TCRdb's copy holds only in-frame clones and misses some; the assay was immunoSEQ multiplex PCR. The sample includes 200,000 to 300,000 clones, roughly 84% seen only once; the top ten take about 2%. The sample consisted of peripheral blood. All receptors derive from a man aged 40-49 years who had recovered from COVID-19.

This clone was seen a handful of times. The chain combines TRBV12-5 with TRBJ1-6; D remains unclear. V gave up 6 bases and J gave up 11 bases, with 14 bases separating them. Per the germline V gene, CDR1 is LGHNT and CDR2 is FRNRAP. The CDR3 is 13 residues long. The CDR3 region has the DNA TGTGCTAGTGGGTCGGTAGCGGGAACACCCCTCCACTTT. Its translation is CASGSVAGTPLHF.

This clone has a handful of counts. This chain links TRBV2 with TRBJ1-1; D is ambiguous. Between the trimmed V and J ends, which lost 4 bases and 4 bases, there was a span of 10 bases. Germline V gene lookup returns CDR1 SNHLY and CDR2 FYNNEI. This CDR3 contains 13 residues. The CDR3 DNA is TGTGCCAGCAGTGTTTCCCGGGGCACTGAAGCTTTCTTT. This translates into CASSVSRGTEAFF.

This rearrangement joins TRBV3-1 (or the pseudogene TRBV3-2) to TRBJ2-1; D is perhaps TRBD1 (5 bases). Trimming pared 4 bases from V and 1 base from J, leaving 11 bases between. The CDR3 spans 15 residues. Germline values: CDR1 LGHDT, CDR2 YNNKEL (reference sequence). DNA of the CDR3: TGTGCCAGCAGCCCACAGGATCGTTCCTACAATGAGCAGTTCTTC. Encoded protein: CASSPQDRSYNEQFF.

About this clone: One end of the junction fails to match germline, which may point to a read error. The chain joins TRBV2 to TRBJ2-6, with D unresolved. This CDR3 comprises 15 residues. The V gene's germline CDR1 is SNHLY and CDR2 FYNNEI. This CDR3 reads CASREAPAGANVLTF. As DNA, the CDR3 is TGTGCCAGCAGGGAAGCCCCAGCTGGGGCCAACGTCCTGACTTTC.

The chain is built from TRBV5-5 and TRBJ1-2; D is uncertain. The CDR3 runs to 15 residues. Germline CDR1 SGHKS, CDR2 YYEKEE (reference sequence). The V and J ends lost 1 base and 0 bases respectively, with 10 bases between them. CDR3 in DNA: TGTGCCAGCAGCTTGCTAGCCGCCTCTAACTATGGCTACACCTTC. Protein: CASSLLAASNYGYTF.

CDR3 sequence (DNA): TGCGCCAGCAGCTTGGGGCTAGCGGGAGGGGAGACCCAGTACTTC. Translation gives CASSLGLAGGETQYF. This chain connects TRBV5-1 to TRBJ2-5; 12 nucleotides agree with TRBD2. V was clipped by 0 bases and J by 5 bases; unmatched bases: 2. The CDR3 spans 15 residues. Per the germline V gene, CDR1 is SGHRS and CDR2 is YFSETQ.

The chain carries TRBV12-3 or TRBV12-4 and TRBJ1-3; D call uncertain. The V end was cut by 6 bases, the J end by 4 bases, with 7 bases between. This CDR3 comprises 12 residues. The CDR3 DNA sequence: TGTGCCAGCAGCCGAGAAGGAAACACCATATATTTT. This sequence encodes CASSREGNTIYF.

This clone was found once. Written as DNA, the CDR3 is TGTGCCACCAGCAGAATCCAGGGACAGTACCGTGAAAAACTGTTTTTT. Encoded protein: CATSRIQGQYREKLFF. This chain joins TRBV15 and TRBJ1-4, with TRBD1 matching over 7 bases. The germline CDR1 and CDR2 sequences are LNHNV and YYDKDF (reference sequence). This CDR3 comprises 16 residues. Germline trimming cut 2 bases from V and 7 bases from J; bases unmatched to any gene: 10.

This clone was observed a handful of times. The chain carries TRBV25-1 and TRBJ1-3, with 7 nucleotides matching TRBD1. The CDR3 loop spans 15 amino acids. In germline, CDR1 is MGHDK, CDR2 SYGVNS. The J segment lost 2 bases and the V segment lost 8 bases, leaving 9 bases of the junction unmatched. This chain's CDR3 is CASSRDRSAGNTIYF. DNA of the CDR3: TGTGCCAGCTCGAGGGACAGATCCGCTGGAAACACCATATATTTT.

V usage is TRBV7-9 and J usage is TRBJ2-7; 10 bases are shared with TRBD2. Germline assignment: CDR1 SEHNR and CDR2 FQNEAQ (reference sequence). V was clipped by 5 bases and J by 1 base; unmatched bases: 8. There are 16 residues in the CDR3. CDR3 sequence: CASSLSMTSGSYEQYF. The CDR3 region has the DNA TGTGCCAGCAGCCTCAGCATGACTAGCGGGTCCTACGAGCAGTACTTC. The complete variable domain, with remaining parts taken from reference TRBV7-9 and TRBJ2-7, reads DTGVSQNPRHKITKRGQNVTFRCDPISEHNRLYWYRQTLGQGPEFLTYFQNEAQLEKSRLLSDRFSAERPKGSFSTLEIQRTEQGDSAMYLCASSLSMTSGSYEQYFGPGTRLTVT.

The chain uses TRBV19 and TRBJ1-4; D is unresolved. V was shortened by 4 bases and J by 4 bases, with 19 bases between the two germline ends. Germline CDR1 LNHDA, CDR2 SQIVND (reference sequence). The CDR3 has 17 residues. CDR3 loop: CASSTLETTGFNEKLFF. The CDR3, as DNA: TGTGCCAGTAGTACCCTCGAAACGACGGGATTTAATGAAAAACTGTTTTTT.

This chain links TRBV10-1 with TRBJ2-7; 13 positions agree with TRBD2. The CDR3 extends over 16 amino acids. With V trimmed by 4 bases and J by 11 bases, 14 bases remained unmatched. Germline loops: CDR1 WNHNN, CDR2 SYGVQD (reference sequence). CDR3 region: CASSAAGTSGTQPKYF. The CDR3 nucleotides read TGCGCCAGCAGTGCCGCCGGGACTAGCGGGACGCAGCCAAAGTACTTC.

The V gene is TRBV5-1, the J gene TRBJ1-2; 12 bases match TRBD1. The length of the CDR3 is 15 residues. In germline, CDR1 is SGHRS, CDR2 YFSETQ. Trimming cost V 6 bases and J 7 bases; bases outside gene matches: 10. The chain's CDR3 is CASNLGGQGAGGYTF. As DNA, the CDR3 is TGCGCCAGCAACCTTGGGGGACAGGGGGCAGGTGGCTACACCTTC.

This clone was detected only a few times. The CDR3 here is CASSLRQGLADTQYF. The CDR3 region has the DNA TGTGCCAGCAGCTTAAGACAGGGATTGGCAGATACGCAGTATTTT. The genes are TRBV9 and TRBJ2-3, with TRBD1 identical over 7 bases. CDR1 and CDR2 (germline): SGDLS, YYNGEE. J was trimmed by 4 bases and V by 4 bases; bases with no gene match: 9. The CDR3 spans 15 residues.

The chain links TRBV24-1 to TRBJ1-3; 12 bases agree with TRBD1. Germline V gene lookup returns CDR1 KGHDR and CDR2 SFDVKD. CDR3 length equals 18 residues. The junction had 9 bases not matched to a gene; V was cut back by 4 bases and J by 3 bases. Here the CDR3 reads CATSEKPGQGAFGNTIYF. The DNA for the CDR3 is TGTGCCACCAGTGAAAAACCGGGACAGGGGGCATTTGGAAACACCATATATTTT.

This clone appeared a few times. The chain uses TRBV7-8 and TRBJ2-7; 7 positions agree with TRBD1. The CDR3 extends over 14 amino acids. Unmatched junction bases numbered 10, after V lost 6 bases and J lost 5 bases. Germline CDR1 SGHVS, CDR2 FQNEAQ. In nucleotides, the CDR3 is TGTGCCAGCAGACCCGACAGGGTTGTCAACGAGCAGTACTTC. This encodes CASRPDRVVNEQYF.

The chain is built from TRBV3-1 (or the pseudogene TRBV3-2) and TRBJ2-2; 8 positions agree with TRBD1. V dropped 4 bases and J dropped 1; count of bases not matched to a gene: 5. Germline assignment: CDR1 LGHDT and CDR2 YNNKEL (reference sequence). This CDR3 comprises 16 residues. The CDR3 nucleotides read TGTGCCAGCAGCCCACAGGACAGGGAGAACACCGGGGAGCTGTTTTTT. This translates into CASSPQDRENTGELFF.

CDR3 sequence reads: CASSIGELLSSYNEQFF. The DNA for the CDR3 is TGTGCCAGTAGTATTGGAGAACTGTTGAGCTCCTACAATGAGCAGTTCTTC. The chain uses TRBV19 and TRBJ2-1, with D hard to call. The CDR3 totals 17 residues. Trimming stripped 3 bases from V and 0 bases from J, with 15 bases between. Per the germline V gene, CDR1 is LNHDA and CDR2 is SQIVND (reference sequence).

In nucleotides, the CDR3 is TGTGCCAGCAGTGATTTCCAACAGTTCTTC. Translating gives CASSDFQQFF. The V and J genes are TRBV25-1 and TRBJ2-1; D remains ambiguous. The V end was cut by 3 bases, the J end by 13 bases, with 7 bases between. The CDR3 consists of 10 residues. CDR1 and CDR2 (germline): MGHDK, SYGVNS.

This clone was counted a few times. This chain links TRBV5-1 with TRBJ2-7, with unresolved D. Per the germline V gene, CDR1 is SGHRS and CDR2 is YFSETQ. Trimming cost V 0 bases and J 4 bases, with 8 bases left between them. The CDR3 extends over 13 amino acids. The DNA for the CDR3 is TGCGCCAGCAGCTTGGTTCGGTCTTACGAGCAGTACTTC. Encoded protein: CASSLVRSYEQYF. Drawing the rest from reference TRBV5-1 and TRBJ2-7, the complete variable domain is KAGVTQTPRYLIKTRGQQVTLSCSPISGHRSVSWYQQTPGQGLQFLFEYFSETQRNKGNFPGRFSGRQFSNSRSEMNVSTLELGDSALYLCASSLVRSYEQYFGPGTRLTVT.

This clone appeared a single time. The V and J genes are TRBV7-6 and TRBJ1-3, with D maybe TRBD1 (6 bases). Germline-derived CDR1 and CDR2 are SGHVS and FNYEAQ. Trimming shortened V by 6 bases and J by 4 bases, and 10 bases separated the two germline ends. CDR3 length: 13 amino acids. The CDR3 is CASSSGAGNTIYF. Here the CDR3 DNA reads TGTGCCAGCAGTTCAGGGGCAGGAAACACCATATATTTT.

The rearrangement joins TRBV7-6 to TRBJ2-1; possible D gene TRBD1, 5 bases. The CDR3 extends over 16 amino acids. Trimming took 5 bases from V and 4 from J, leaving 18 bases between them. Per germline, CDR1 SGHVS and CDR2 FNYEAQ. In nucleotides, the CDR3 is TGTGCCAGCAGCCCAAGCCTTGGCAGGGCTTACAATGAGCAGTTCTTC. It is translated as CASSPSLGRAYNEQFF.